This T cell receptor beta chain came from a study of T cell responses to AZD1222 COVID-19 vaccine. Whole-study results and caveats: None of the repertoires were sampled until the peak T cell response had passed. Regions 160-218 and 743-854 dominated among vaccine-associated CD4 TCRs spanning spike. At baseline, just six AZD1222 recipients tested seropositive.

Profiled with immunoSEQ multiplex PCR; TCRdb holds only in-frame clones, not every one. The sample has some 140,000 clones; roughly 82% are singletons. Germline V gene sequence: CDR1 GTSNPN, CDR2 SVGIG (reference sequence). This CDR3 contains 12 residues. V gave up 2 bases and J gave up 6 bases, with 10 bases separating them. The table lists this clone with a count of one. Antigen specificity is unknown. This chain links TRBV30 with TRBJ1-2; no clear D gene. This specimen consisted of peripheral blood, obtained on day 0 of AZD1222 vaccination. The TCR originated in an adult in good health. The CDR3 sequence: CAWSRVLDGYTF. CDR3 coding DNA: TGTGCCTGGAGTCGAGTGCTGGATGGCTACACCTTC.